One and the same sample provided the 18 T cell receptor beta chains below, sequenced in a study of T cell responses to AZD1222 COVID-19 vaccine. Clones were sequenced by immunoSEQ multiplex PCR, and TCRdb holds only the in-frame ones, with some missing. Of about 100,000 clones listed, roughly 91% were seen once; the top ten hold roughly 1.7%. The starting material was peripheral blood, obtained on day 0 of AZD1222 vaccination. These receptor sequences come from an adult in good health.

The genes are TRBV11-2 and TRBJ2-7; D tentatively reads TRBD1 or TRBD2 (5 bases each). This CDR3 has 15 amino acids. Germline V gives CDR1 SGHAT, CDR2 FQNNGV. V lost 2 bases to trimming and J lost 0 bases, with 11 bases between them. CDR3 in amino acids: CASSLPGTDSYEQYF. CDR3 DNA sequence: TGTGCCAGCAGCTTACCAGGGACCGACTCCTACGAGCAGTACTTC.

This sequence joins TRBV7-9 and TRBJ2-1; 14 nucleotides match TRBD2. The length of the CDR3 is 12 residues. CDR1 SEHNR and CDR2 FQNEAQ come from the germline V gene (reference sequence). Trimming took 8 bases from V and 9 from J; bases not matched to a gene: 0. The CDR3: CASGLAGGEQFF. The CDR3 DNA reads as TGTGCCAGCGGACTAGCGGGAGGTGAGCAGTTCTTC.

The chain recombines TRBV13 with TRBJ2-4, with 11 bases that match TRBD2. After removal of 3 bases from V and 8 bases from J, the junction contained 21 bases not matched to a gene. Germline CDR1 reads PRHDT; CDR2 reads FYEKMQ (reference sequence). This CDR3 has 20 residues. Written as DNA, the CDR3 is TGTGCCAGCAGCTTTTCGACAAATTTAGCGGGAGGGCCGGGGGTGGACATTCAGTACTTC. This gives the protein CASSFSTNLAGGPGVDIQYF. The whole variable domain, filled in from reference TRBV13 and TRBJ2-4, reads AAGVIQSPRHLIKEKRETATLKCYPIPRHDTVYWYQQGPGQDPQFLISFYEKMQSDKGSIPDRFSAQQFSDYHSELNMSSLELGDSALYFCASSFSTNLAGGPGVDIQYFGAGTRLSVL.

V gene TRBV2 combines with J gene TRBJ1-1; D gene ambiguous. Trimming stripped 5 bases from V and 1 base from J, with 8 bases between. The V gene's germline CDR1 is SNHLY and CDR2 FYNNEI. The CDR3 totals 13 residues. The CDR3 spells CASSNDGNTEAFF. The CDR3 coding sequence is TGTGCCAGCAGTAACGACGGGAACACTGAAGCTTTCTTT.

This clone was seen only once. The chain uses TRBV6-2 or TRBV6-3 and TRBJ2-7; 7 bases agree with TRBD1. This CDR3 comprises 15 residues. The germline CDR1 and CDR2 sequences are MNHEY and SVGEGT. Losses at the gene ends were 5 bases for V and 5 bases for J; bases not matched to a gene: 12. This CDR3 is CASSDRQGALDEQYF. The CDR3 region has the DNA TGTGCCAGCAGTGACCGACAGGGAGCATTGGACGAGCAGTACTTC.

V gene TRBV5-8 combines with J gene TRBJ2-5; D ambiguous. The CDR3 contains 10 residues. V was trimmed by 5 bases and J by 3 bases, leaving 2 bases between them. In germline, CDR1 is SGHTS, CDR2 YDEGEE. CDR3 nucleotides: TGTGCCAGCAGTGAAGAGACCCAGTACTTC. Its translation: CASSEETQYF.

The chain carries TRBV28 and TRBJ2-7; 9 nucleotides match TRBD1. Germline V lookup: CDR1 MDHEN, CDR2 SYDVKM. V gave up 6 bases and J gave up 1 base; unmatched junction bases: 7. This CDR3 has 15 amino acids. The CDR3 nucleotides read TGTGCCAGCAGAAAATACAGGGGGCTGTCCTACGAGCAGTACTTC. Amino acids: CASRKYRGLSYEQYF.

This chain uses TRBV5-6 with TRBJ1-5; D might be TRBD1 (5 bases). V was trimmed by 0 bases and J by 3 bases, leaving 7 bases between them. The CDR3 length is 14 residues. Germline lookup yields CDR1 SGHDT and CDR2 YYEEEE. The CDR3 DNA reads TGTGCCAGCAGCTTGGGACAGTACAATCAGCCCCAGCATTTT. Its translation is CASSLGQYNQPQHF. The entire variable domain, with the rest obtained from reference TRBV5-6 and TRBJ1-5, is as follows: DAGVTQSPTHLIKTRGQQVTLRCSPKSGHDTVSWYQQALGQGPQFIFQYYEEEERQRGNFPDRFSGHQFPNYSSELNVNALLLGDSALYLCASSLGQYNQPQHFGDGTRLSIL.

V usage is TRBV6-1 and J usage is TRBJ2-3; 7 positions match TRBD2. After removal of 8 bases from V and 2 bases from J, the junction contained 1 base not matched to a gene. The germline gives CDR1 MNHNS, CDR2 SASEGT. This CDR3 region has 12 residues. The DNA of the CDR3 is TGTGCCAGCCGGGAGGACACAGATACGCAGTATTTT. Residues: CASREDTDTQYF.

The chain recombines TRBV24-1 with TRBJ2-7; the match to TRBD2 covers 10 bases. V gave up 4 bases and J gave up 3 bases; unmatched junction bases: 5. The CDR3 extends over 15 amino acids. In germline, CDR1 is KGHDR, CDR2 SFDVKD. Here the CDR3 reads CATSDPTSGDYEQYF. As DNA, the CDR3 is TGTGCCACCAGTGACCCCACTAGCGGGGACTACGAGCAGTACTTC.

The chain recombines TRBV28 with TRBJ1-1; D uncertain. The germline gives CDR1 MDHEN, CDR2 SYDVKM. The V gene lost 1 base and the J gene lost 10 bases, with 10 bases spanning the gap. The CDR3 is 12 amino acids. The chain's CDR3 is CASSLSGVGAFF. In nucleotides, the CDR3 is TGTGCCAGCAGTTTATCAGGCGTCGGAGCTTTCTTT.

The chain has TRBV18 and TRBJ2-2, with a tentative D call TRBD2 (5 bases). With 3 bases removed from V and 2 bases from J, the gap between germline ends came to 16 bases. The CDR3 is made up of 17 amino acids. The germline gives CDR1 KGHSH, CDR2 LQKENI. As DNA, the CDR3 is TGTGCCAGCTCACCGAGAGGGATATCGATCAACACCGGGGAGCTGTTTTTT. Translation gives CASSPRGISINTGELFF.

J is TRBJ2-5 and V is TRBV2, with D possibly TRBD2 on 5 matching bases. The V gene's germline CDR1 is SNHLY and CDR2 FYNNEI. The CDR3 length is 13 residues. Trimming removed 4 bases from V and 7 bases from J, with 13 bases in between. This CDR3 is CASSGGSVGTQYF. The CDR3 nucleotides read TGTGCCAGCAGTGGTGGGAGCGTGGGGACCCAGTACTTC.

CDR3 sequence: CASSLPPWTSGRLYEQFF. DNA for the CDR3: TGTGCCAGCAGCTTGCCCCCTTGGACTAGCGGGAGACTCTATGAGCAGTTCTTC. The chain uses TRBV11-2 and TRBJ2-1, with 13 positions matching TRBD2. This CDR3 is built from 18 residues. With V trimmed by 3 bases and J by 8 bases, 13 bases remained unmatched. Germline lookup yields CDR1 SGHAT and CDR2 FQNNGV.

This clone was observed a handful of times. The rearrangement joins TRBV5-6 to TRBJ2-2; the D gene is possibly TRBD1 (5 bases). CDR1 and CDR2 (germline): SGHDT, YYEEEE. This CDR3 contains 13 residues. V dropped 2 bases and J dropped 7 bases, with 9 bases sitting between them. CDR3 residues: CASSFGQHGELFF. The CDR3 DNA reads TGTGCCAGCAGCTTTGGACAACACGGGGAGCTGTTTTTT.

This sequence joins TRBV5-8 and TRBJ2-7; perhaps TRBD2 as D (5 bases). V lost 0 bases and J lost 7, with 17 bases in between. Germline CDR1 is SGHTS and CDR2 is YDEGEE. This CDR3 region has 15 residues. This CDR3 reads CASSLGTLEGGEQYF. As DNA, the CDR3 is TGTGCCAGCAGCTTGGGTACCCTAGAAGGAGGTGAGCAGTACTTC.

As DNA, the CDR3 is TGTGCCAGCAGCTTAGGACAGGGAGCCTACGAGCAGTACTTC. Translated, it gives CASSLGQGAYEQYF. This sequence joins TRBV7-3 and TRBJ2-7; 8 bases match TRBD1. The germline gives CDR1 SGHTA, CDR2 FQGTGA. Trimming at V came to 2 bases and at J to 2 bases, leaving 2 bases not matched to a gene. The CDR3 covers 14 residues. The entire variable domain, with the rest obtained from reference TRBV7-3 and TRBJ2-7, is as follows: GAGVSQTPSNKVTEKGKYVELRCDPISGHTALYWYRQSLGQGPEFLIYFQGTGAADDSGLPNDRFFAVRPEGSVSTLKIQRTERGDSAVYLCASSLGQGAYEQYFGPGTRLTVT.

This chain links TRBV28 with TRBJ2-7; TRBD1 aligns across 8 bases. The trim removed 6 bases at V and 7 bases at J, leaving 11 bases unmatched. Germline V gene sequence: CDR1 MDHEN, CDR2 SYDVKM. The CDR3 runs 14 residues. CDR3 nucleotide sequence: TGTGCCAGCAGACCCTCGACAGGGGTGGGTGAGCAGTACTTC. It yields the protein CASRPSTGVGEQYF.